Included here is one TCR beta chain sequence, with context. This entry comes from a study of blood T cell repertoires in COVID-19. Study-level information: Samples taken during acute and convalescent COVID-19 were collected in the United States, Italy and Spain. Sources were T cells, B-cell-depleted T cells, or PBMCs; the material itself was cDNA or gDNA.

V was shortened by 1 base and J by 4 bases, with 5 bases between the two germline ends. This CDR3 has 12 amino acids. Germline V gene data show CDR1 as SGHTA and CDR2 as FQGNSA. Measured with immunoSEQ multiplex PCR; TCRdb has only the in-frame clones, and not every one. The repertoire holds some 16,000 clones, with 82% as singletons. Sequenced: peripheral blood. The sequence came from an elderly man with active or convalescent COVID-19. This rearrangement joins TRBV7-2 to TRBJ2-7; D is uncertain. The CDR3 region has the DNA TGTGCCAGCAGCTTAGTCGGTTACGAGCAGTACTTC. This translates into CASSLVGYEQYF.